A single sample gave rise to the 25 T cell receptor beta chains below, sequenced in a study of technical replicates of blood from a few donors. Profiling relied on immunoSEQ multiplex PCR, and the TCRdb table lists in-frame clones only, not all of them. Of about 94,000 clones detected, 95% appear once; the ten largest clones hold about 0.19%. Sequencing was carried out using T cells isolated from PBMCs. All receptors derive from a human donor in good health.

V gene TRBV5-4 combines with J gene TRBJ2-7; D unclear. V shed 1 base and J shed 3 bases, with 8 bases lying between them. CDR1 is SGHNT and CDR2 is YYREEE in the germline V gene (reference sequence). The CDR3 extends over 13 amino acids. The CDR3 region has the DNA TGTGCCAGCAGCTTGACACAATTCTACGAGCAGTACTTC. Residues: CASSLTQFYEQYF.

The V gene is TRBV28, the J gene TRBJ1-3, with D perhaps matching TRBD1 (6 bases). CDR1 is MDHEN, CDR2 SYDVKM, per germline. V lost 7 bases and J lost 4, with 14 bases in between. The CDR3 length is 14 residues. DNA for the CDR3: TGTGCCAGCACCATAGGGGGTTCAGGAAACACCATATATTTT. Translated, it gives CASTIGGSGNTIYF.

This clone was counted once. The chain carries TRBV19 and TRBJ2-1, with 14 nucleotides matching TRBD2. Unmatched junction bases numbered 15, after V lost 7 bases and J lost 7 bases. The CDR3 is 18 amino acids. Germline CDR1 reads LNHDA; CDR2 reads SQIVND (reference sequence). CDR3 DNA sequence: TGTGCCAGTACCTCTGGGACTAGCGGGGGAACTAGGACAAATGAGCAGTTCTTC. It encodes CASTSGTSGGTRTNEQFF.

The J gene is TRBJ2-3, the V gene TRBV5-1; the D gene is possibly TRBD1 (5 bases). This CDR3 is 16 amino acids long. The V end was cut by 0 bases, the J end by 0 bases, with 11 bases between. CDR1 is SGHRS, CDR2 YFSETQ, per germline. The CDR3, as DNA: TGCGCCAGCAGCTTGGCCTCAGGGCCGAGCACAGATACGCAGTATTTT. Its translation: CASSLASGPSTDTQYF.

J is TRBJ2-2 and V is TRBV5-1, with D hard to call. Germline CDR1 SGHRS, CDR2 YFSETQ. The V end was cut by 0 bases, the J end by 3 bases, with 9 bases between. This CDR3 spans 15 amino acids. In nucleotides, the CDR3 is TGCGCCAGCAGCTTGGAATCAGGCTACACCGGGGAGCTGTTTTTT. Translating it yields CASSLESGYTGELFF.

The chain has TRBV30 and TRBJ2-7; D perhaps matches TRBD1 (5 bases). Between the trimmed V and J ends, which lost 4 bases and 2 bases, there was a span of 21 bases. This CDR3 contains 16 residues. Germline-derived CDR1 and CDR2 are GTSNPN and SVGIG (reference sequence). In DNA, the CDR3 is TGTGCCTGGATCGGGCCTTCGACAGACGTAACCTACGAGCAGTACTTC. Its translation: CAWIGPSTDVTYEQYF.

This sequence joins TRBV11-3 and TRBJ1-1; 7 positions match TRBD1. This CDR3 is built from 15 residues. Germline V CDR1 and CDR2: SGHNT, YENEEA. Trimming removed 5 bases from V and 5 bases from J; junction bases left unmatched: 11. This CDR3 is CASSPPEGAGTEAFF. The DNA of the CDR3 is TGTGCCAGCAGCCCCCCCGAGGGGGCCGGGACTGAAGCTTTCTTT.

The chain links TRBV29-1 to TRBJ2-2, with D perhaps matching TRBD2 (5 bases). Trimming cost V 4 bases and J 0 bases, with 12 bases left between them. From germline, CDR1 is SQVTM and CDR2 ANQGSEA. The CDR3 loop spans 15 amino acids. CDR3 sequence: CSVGLSGTNTGELFF. The CDR3, as DNA: TGCAGCGTTGGTTTGTCCGGGACGAACACCGGGGAGCTGTTTTTT.

This clone occurred a few times. This same CDR3 is encoded by further DNA sequences in the sample. The V gene is TRBV29-1, the J gene TRBJ1-1; a weak D match, TRBD1 (6 bases). The germline V gene has CDR1 SQVTM and CDR2 ANQGSEA. The CDR3 contains 13 residues. V was trimmed by 6 bases and J by 1 base, leaving 12 bases between them. The CDR3 loop reads CSVVGQPNTEAFF. In DNA form, the CDR3 reads TGCAGCGTCGTCGGACAGCCGAACACTGAAGCTTTCTTT.

This sequence joins TRBV9 and TRBJ2-1; D unresolved. V was cut by 2 bases and J by 4 bases, with 7 bases left in between. The CDR3 runs to 13 residues. Germline V gene data show CDR1 as SGDLS and CDR2 as YYNGEE. DNA for the CDR3: TGTGCCAGCAGCGTGGGCCAGTACAATGAGCAGTTCTTC. Translation: CASSVGQYNEQFF.

This rearrangement joins TRBV5-1 to TRBJ1-2; 7 bases agree with TRBD1. The CDR3 extends over 13 amino acids. Germline trimming cut 4 bases from V and 6 bases from J; bases unmatched to any gene: 6. Germline V gene data show CDR1 as SGHRS and CDR2 as YFSETQ. CDR3 sequence reads: CASSEGGFDGYTF. CDR3 bases: TGCGCCAGCAGCGAAGGGGGCTTTGATGGCTACACCTTC. Together with reference TRBV5-1 and TRBJ1-2, the CDR3 gives the full variable domain: KAGVTQTPRYLIKTRGQQVTLSCSPISGHRSVSWYQQTPGQGLQFLFEYFSETQRNKGNFPGRFSGRQFSNSRSEMNVSTLELGDSALYLCASSEGGFDGYTFGSGTRLTVV.

V is TRBV25-1 and J is TRBJ2-6, with D tentatively TRBD2 (5 bases). The CDR3 extends over 14 amino acids. Germline values: CDR1 MGHDK, CDR2 SYGVNS. Trimming removed 4 bases at V and 2 bases at J, with 6 bases between. The CDR3 nucleotides are TGTGCCAGCAGTGCCGGGGCTGGGGCCAACGTCCTGACTTTC. This codes for CASSAGAGANVLTF. Full variable domain (missing parts from reference TRBV25-1 and TRBJ2-6): EADIYQTPRYLVIGTGKKITLECSQTMGHDKMYWYQQDPGMELHLIHYSYGVNSTEKGDLSSESTVSRIRTEHFPLTLESARPSHTSQYLCASSAGAGANVLTFGAGSRLTVL.

This chain links TRBV6-1 with TRBJ1-5, with TRBD1 matching over 10 bases. V lost 6 bases to trimming and J lost 5 bases; unmatched junction nucleotides: 4. Germline CDR1 MNHNS, CDR2 SASEGT. The CDR3 runs 14 residues. CDR3 sequence reads: CASSGGQGYQPQHF. The CDR3 DNA follows: TGTGCCAGCAGCGGGGGACAGGGGTATCAGCCCCAGCATTTT.

The rearrangement uses TRBV6-1 and TRBJ1-2; 7 bases fit TRBD1. CDR1 and CDR2 from the germline V gene are MNHNS and SASEGT. The junction had 10 bases not matched to a gene; V was cut back by 2 bases and J by 4 bases. The length of the CDR3 is 16 residues. The CDR3 sequence is CASSEFGTATSYGYTF. The CDR3 DNA sequence: TGTGCCAGCAGTGAATTTGGGACAGCCACTAGCTATGGCTACACCTTC.

The rearrangement uses TRBV4-1 and TRBJ2-7; D gene unclear. The CDR3 runs to 14 residues. The V gene lost 0 bases and the J gene lost 4 bases, with 10 bases spanning the gap. CDR1 and CDR2 (germline): MGHRA, YSYEKL. The CDR3 DNA is TGCGCCAGCAGCCAAGAGACTGTTCTGTACGAGCAGTACTTC. It codes for CASSQETVLYEQYF.

The chain is built from TRBV4-1 and TRBJ1-4; D is uncertain. Trimming cost V 0 bases and J 1 base, with 9 bases left between them. The CDR3 runs 16 residues. Per the germline V gene, CDR1 is MGHRA and CDR2 is YSYEKL. The CDR3 spells CASSQDVRVTNEKLFF. Here the CDR3 DNA reads TGCGCCAGCAGCCAAGATGTGAGGGTAACTAATGAAAAACTGTTTTTT.

This clone was seen only a few times. V is TRBV2 and J is TRBJ1-1; no reliable D call. V shed 3 bases and J shed 4 bases, with 9 bases lying between them. The CDR3 loop spans 13 amino acids. Germline CDR1 is SNHLY and CDR2 is FYNNEI. DNA for the CDR3: TGTGCCAGCAGTGACCCCCTAGGCACTGAAGCTTTCTTT. Translated: CASSDPLGTEAFF. Variable domain in full (rest from reference TRBV2 and TRBJ1-1): EPEVTQTPSHQVTQMGQEVILRCVPISNHLYFYWYRQILGQKVEFLVSFYNNEISEKSEIFDDQFSVERPDGSNFTLKIRSTKLEDSAMYFCASSDPLGTEAFFGQGTRLTVV.

The chain employs TRBV27 and TRBJ2-3; 11 nucleotides align to TRBD2. The CDR3 runs to 16 residues. The germline V gene encodes CDR1 MNHEY and CDR2 SMNVEV (reference sequence). Trimming cost V 1 base and J 6 bases; bases outside gene matches: 6. In DNA form, the CDR3 reads TGTGCCAGCAGTTTATTTAGCGGGAGGGCTGGGGATACGCAGTATTTT. Its protein product is CASSLFSGRAGDTQYF.

This clone has just a few counts. The J gene is TRBJ1-5, the V gene TRBV18; D uncertain. The germline V gene has CDR1 KGHSH and CDR2 LQKENI. Deletions cut 2 bases from V and 0 bases from J, with 5 bases between. This CDR3 has 14 residues. The CDR3 bases are TGTGCCAGCTCACCAGAGGCTAGCAATCAGCCCCAGCATTTT. Translation: CASSPEASNQPQHF. Filled out from reference TRBV18 and TRBJ1-5, the complete variable domain reads NAGVMQNPRHLVRRRGQEARLRCSPMKGHSHVYWYRQLPEEGLKFMVYLQKENIIDESGMPKERFSAEFPKEGPSILRIQQVVRGDSAAYFCASSPEASNQPQHFGDGTRLSIL.

The chain has TRBV13 and TRBJ2-5; no clear D gene. The J call may be in error: the DNA end matches TRBJ2-7 better. The germline V gene has CDR1 PRHDT and CDR2 FYEKMQ (reference sequence). This CDR3 region has 15 residues. The CDR3 DNA reads as TGTGCCAGCAGCTTAGGTCGGCGACTGCAATACGAGCAGTACTTC. It yields the protein CASSLGRRLQYEQYF.

The sample holds one count of this clone. This chain links TRBV18 with TRBJ2-1, with a possible D match to TRBD2 (5 bases). The CDR3 totals 17 residues. Germline CDR1 reads KGHSH; CDR2 reads LQKENI. Trimming left V 9 bases short and J 3 bases short, with 24 bases between. CDR3 nucleotide sequence: TGTGCCAGTTCAGTCGTATCGGGGAACTTTAACTACAATGAGCAGTTCTTC. Encoded protein: CASSVVSGNFNYNEQFF.

V is TRBV11-2 and J is TRBJ2-7, with 8 bases that match TRBD1. V lost 3 bases and J lost 0; bases outside the gene matches: 4. CDR3 length equals 15 residues. Germline V gene sequence: CDR1 SGHAT, CDR2 FQNNGV. CDR3 in DNA: TGTGCCAGCAGCTTCGGGACAGGACCCTCCTACGAGCAGTACTTC. It is translated as CASSFGTGPSYEQYF.

The chain carries TRBV6-5 and TRBJ2-7; D is perhaps TRBD1 (6 bases). This CDR3 comprises 14 residues. CDR1 and CDR2 (germline): MNHEY, SVGAGI. The V end was cut by 6 bases, the J end by 4 bases, with 16 bases between. This chain's CDR3 is CASSLQTGGYEQYF. CDR3 coding DNA: TGTGCCAGCAGCCTCCAGACAGGCGGGTACGAGCAGTACTTC.

The count of this clone is one. V usage is TRBV11-3 and J usage is TRBJ2-1; TRBD1 agrees at 10 bases. V lost 4 bases to trimming and J lost 6 bases; unmatched junction nucleotides: 6. The CDR3 has 15 amino acids. The germline gives CDR1 SGHNT, CDR2 YENEEA. The CDR3 spells CASSSTGQGVNEQFF. Written as DNA, the CDR3 is TGTGCCAGCAGCTCAACAGGACAGGGGGTCAATGAGCAGTTCTTC.

This clone was recorded only once. The V gene is TRBV9, the J gene TRBJ1-2, with 7 bases aligning to TRBD1. CDR1 and CDR2 (germline): SGDLS, YYNGEE. V trimming: 3 bases; J trimming: 8 bases; junction bases outside the gene matches: 13. This CDR3 is 15 amino acids long. The chain's CDR3 is CASSAAGTVLRGYTF. CDR3 DNA sequence: TGTGCCAGCAGCGCCGCCGGGACAGTACTAAGGGGCTACACCTTC.